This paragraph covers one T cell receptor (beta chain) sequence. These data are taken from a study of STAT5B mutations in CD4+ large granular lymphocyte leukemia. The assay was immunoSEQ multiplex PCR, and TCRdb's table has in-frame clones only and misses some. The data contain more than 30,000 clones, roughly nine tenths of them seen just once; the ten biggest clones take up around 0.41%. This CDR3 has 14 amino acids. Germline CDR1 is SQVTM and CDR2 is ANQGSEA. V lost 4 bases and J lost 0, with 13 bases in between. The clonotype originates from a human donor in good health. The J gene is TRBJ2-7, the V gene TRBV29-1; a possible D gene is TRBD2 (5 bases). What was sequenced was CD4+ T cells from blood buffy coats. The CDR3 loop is CSVGGVGSSYEQYF. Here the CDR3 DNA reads TGCAGCGTTGGGGGAGTAGGTAGCTCCTACGAGCAGTACTTC.